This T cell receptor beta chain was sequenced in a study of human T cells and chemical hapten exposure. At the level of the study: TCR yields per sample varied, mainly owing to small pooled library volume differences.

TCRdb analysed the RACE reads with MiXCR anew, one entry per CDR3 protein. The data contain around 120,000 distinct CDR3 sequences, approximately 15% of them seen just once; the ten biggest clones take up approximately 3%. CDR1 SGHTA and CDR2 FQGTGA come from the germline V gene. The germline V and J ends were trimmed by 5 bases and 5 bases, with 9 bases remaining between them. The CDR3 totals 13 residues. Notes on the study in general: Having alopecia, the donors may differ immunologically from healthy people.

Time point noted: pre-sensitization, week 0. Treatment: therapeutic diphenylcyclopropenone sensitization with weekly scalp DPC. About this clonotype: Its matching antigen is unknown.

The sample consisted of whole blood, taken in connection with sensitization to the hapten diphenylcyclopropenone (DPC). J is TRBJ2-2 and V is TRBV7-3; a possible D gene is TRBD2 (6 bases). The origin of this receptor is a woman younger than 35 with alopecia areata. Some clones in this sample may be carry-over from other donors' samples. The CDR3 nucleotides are TGTGCCAGCAGCCCCGGGACTACCGGGGAGCTGTTTTTT. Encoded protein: CASSPGTTGELFF.